These T cell receptor beta chains were read from a single sample in a study of cytomegalovirus exposure and HLA in healthy donors. This table comes from immunoSEQ multiplex PCR, and its TCRdb copy is limited to in-frame clones, with some not included. The table shows some 110,000 clones, with approximately 16% occurring only once. Sequences were obtained from PBMCs. All receptors come from a female donor in good health and CMV-seronegative. Each CDR3 is given with its conserved first and last residue. A D gene is named only where the DNA matches it firmly. Clone size is stated in some rows and not others, as once, few, many or a class when expanded.

d_call | clone_size | j_call | v_call | cdr3_aa | cdr3_nt
. | . | TRBJ2-7 | TRBV29-1 | CSVGGQTSSEQYF | TGCAGCGTTGGGGGCCAGACGTCCTCCGAGCAGTACTTC
TRBD1 | few | TRBJ1-1 | TRBV4-1 | CASSQTPGQGPEAFF | TGCGCCAGCAGCCAAACCCCGGGACAGGGCCCTGAAGCTTTCTTT
. | few | TRBJ1-5 | TRBV2 | CASSPGKHHGEPQHF | TGTGCCAGCAGCCCCGGGAAACATCACGGGGAGCCCCAGCATTTT
TRBD1 | few | TRBJ2-1 | TRBV15 | CATTWVGTGDNEQFF | TGTGCCACCACCTGGGTAGGGACAGGGGACAATGAGCAGTTCTTC
TRBD1 | . | TRBJ2-3 | TRBV5-4 | CASSSSDRGTDTQYF | TGTGCCAGCAGCTCGAGTGACAGGGGCACAGATACGCAGTATTTT
TRBD2 | . | TRBJ2-2 | TRBV7-8 | CASSRVLAVGRTGELFF | TGTGCCAGCAGCCGAGTACTAGCGGTTGGCCGGACCGGGGAGCTGTTTTTT
TRBD1 | . | TRBJ2-7 | TRBV29-1 | CSALNRGTYEQYF | TGCAGCGCACTGAACAGGGGGACCTACGAGCAGTACTTC
. | . | TRBJ2-7 | TRBV28 | CASSLTSLYEQYF | TGTGCCAGCAGTTTAACTAGCTTGTACGAGCAGTACTTC
. | few | TRBJ2-7 | TRBV4-1 | CASSQYTGLTSYEQYF | TGCGCCAGCAGCCAATATACAGGGCTCACCTCCTACGAGCAGTACTTC
TRBD1 | . | TRBJ1-2 | TRBV13 | CASSLSDRVDGYTF | TGTGCCAGCAGCTTATCCGACAGGGTGGATGGCTACACCTTC
. | . | TRBJ2-3 | TRBV4-3 | CASSQEGLATDTQYF | TGCGCCAGCAGCCAAGAAGGGCTAGCCACAGATACGCAGTATTTT
. | few | TRBJ2-3 | TRBV30 | CAWSVGGGGDTQYF | TGTGCCTGGAGTGTAGGCGGGGGCGGAGATACGCAGTATTTT
. | . | TRBJ1-6 | TRBV6-6 | CASSYAGSPDSPLHF | TGTGCCAGCAGTTACGCGGGCTCCCCAGATTCACCCCTCCACTTT
. | few | TRBJ2-1 | TRBV28 | CASSLRLGLTDNEQFF | TGTGCCAGCAGTCTGAGACTAGGTCTGACGGACAATGAGCAGTTCTTC
TRBD1 | . | TRBJ2-2 | TRBV7-9 | CASSSSPGGNTGELFF | TGTGCCAGCAGCTCCTCACCAGGGGGCAACACCGGGGAGCTGTTTTTT
TRBD1 | few | TRBJ2-1 | TRBV5-1 | CASRGTGGIDEQFF | TGCGCCAGCAGGGGGACAGGGGGCATCGATGAGCAGTTCTTC
. | . | TRBJ2-6 | TRBV4-1 | CASSQVAAQGANVLTF | TGCGCCAGCAGCCAAGTTGCTGCGCAAGGGGCCAACGTCCTGACTTTC
. | few | TRBJ2-7 | TRBV4-3 | CASSQDWITGRARSYEQYF | TGCGCCAGCAGCCAAGATTGGATCACGGGCAGGGCCCGCTCCTACGAGCAGTACTTC
TRBD2 | . | TRBJ2-1 | TRBV9 | CASSVGLAGVPNEQFF | TGTGCCAGCAGCGTAGGGTTAGCGGGAGTTCCTAATGAGCAGTTCTTC
. | few | TRBJ2-1 | TRBV5-1 | CASSAGQTYNEQFF | TGCGCCAGCAGCGCGGGACAGACTTACAATGAGCAGTTCTTC
TRBD2 | . | TRBJ2-1 | TRBV30 | CAWRSSGGVRNEQFF | TGTGCCTGGAGATCAAGCGGGGGGGTGAGGAATGAGCAGTTCTTC
. | . | TRBJ1-4 | TRBV5-1 | CASSLVPAATNEKLFF | TGCGCCAGCAGCTTGGTTCCCGCGGCAACTAATGAAAAACTGTTTTTT
TRBD1 | few | TRBJ2-3 | TRBV7-6 | CASSRQGAEDTQYF | TGTGCCAGCAGCCGACAGGGGGCTGAAGATACGCAGTATTTT
TRBD1 | . | TRBJ1-6 | TRBV7-2 | CASSWTGYGISPLHF | TGTGCCAGCAGCTGGACAGGGTATGGGATTTCACCCCTCCACTTT
TRBD1 | few | TRBJ2-1 | TRBV5-4 | CASSHRTGGMNEQFF | TGTGCCAGCAGCCATAGGACAGGGGGAATGAATGAGCAGTTCTTC
TRBD1 | . | TRBJ1-2 | TRBV5-6 | CASSWGTGLANYGYTF | TGTGCCAGCAGCTGGGGGACAGGGTTAGCTAACTATGGCTACACCTTC
TRBD1 | . | TRBJ1-2 | TRBV2 | CANLQGAYGYTF | TGTGCCAACCTACAGGGGGCATATGGCTACACCTTC
TRBD1 | few | TRBJ1-4 | TRBV5-6 | CASSYNGQGAREKLFF | TGTGCCAGCAGCTACAACGGACAGGGCGCACGGGAAAAACTGTTTTTT
TRBD1 | . | TRBJ2-7 | TRBV18 | CASSSRDRASYEQYF | TGTGCCAGCTCGTCTAGGGACAGGGCCTCCTACGAGCAGTACTTC
. | few | TRBJ1-4 | TRBV27 | CASRRAGLNEKLFF | TGTGCCAGCAGGCGGGCAGGCCTTAATGAAAAACTGTTTTTT
TRBD1 | few | TRBJ2-1 | TRBV4-3 | CASRPDRGDRNEQFF | TGCGCCAGCAGACCTGACAGAGGGGACAGGAATGAGCAGTTCTTC
. | . | TRBJ1-5 | TRBV4-3 | CASSQVTGGEPQHF | TGCGCCAGCAGCCAAGTTACAGGTGGGGAGCCCCAGCATTTT
. | . | TRBJ1-5 | TRBV10-2 | CASSSRVGPQHF | TGCGCCAGCAGTTCACGGGTTGGGCCCCAGCATTTT
TRBD1 | few | TRBJ1-4 | TRBV5-4 | CASSSGTVNEKLFF | TGTGCCAGCAGCTCAGGGACAGTTAATGAAAAACTGTTTTTT
. | once | TRBJ1-4 | TRBV30 | CAWGGGREKLFF | TGTGCATGGGGGGGAGGGCGTGAAAAACTGTTTTTT
. | few | TRBJ1-4 | TRBV14 | CASSQAPSPEQEKLFF | TGTGCCAGCAGCCAAGCTCCTTCTCCCGAGCAAGAAAAACTGTTTTTT
TRBD1 | . | TRBJ1-4 | TRBV29-1 | CSAHRTGSNEKLFF | TGCAGCGCTCACCGGACAGGGTCTAATGAAAAACTGTTTTTT
TRBD1 | few | TRBJ2-5 | TRBV6-1 | CASSGTGPGTQYF | TGTGCCAGCAGTGGGACAGGCCCGGGGACCCAGTACTTC
. | few | TRBJ2-7 | TRBV30 | CASQQSYEQYF | TGTGCCTCCCAACAGTCCTACGAGCAGTACTTC
TRBD1 | few | TRBJ2-5 | TRBV18 | CASSPGTGGSETQYF | TGTGCCAGCTCCCCCGGGACAGGGGGATCGGAGACCCAGTACTTC
TRBD1 | . | TRBJ2-7 | TRBV10-1 | CASTPGQGPYEQYF | TGCGCCAGCACTCCGGGACAGGGGCCCTACGAGCAGTACTTC
TRBD1 | . | TRBJ2-7 | TRBV6-5 | CASSYRDRQSYEQYF | TGTGCCAGCAGTTACCGGGACAGGCAATCCTACGAGCAGTACTTC
TRBD1 | few | TRBJ2-7 | TRBV6-5 | CASSYPRTGLGEQYF | TGTGCCAGCAGTTACCCCAGGACAGGGCTCGGCGAGCAGTACTTC
. | few | TRBJ2-3 | TRBV5-1 | CASSLASTDTQYF | TGCGCCAGCAGCTTGGCTAGCACAGATACGCAGTATTTT
TRBD1 | few | TRBJ1-1 | TRBV18 | CASSPTGAEDTEAFF | TGTGCCAGCTCACCCACAGGGGCTGAGGACACTGAAGCTTTCTTT
. | . | TRBJ1-2 | TRBV6-5 | CASARGGDHYGYTF | TGTGCCAGCGCAAGGGGGGGGGATCACTATGGCTACACCTTC
. | few | TRBJ2-5 | TRBV28 | CASSYRSQETQYF | TGTGCCAGCAGTTACAGGTCCCAAGAGACCCAGTACTTC
. | . | TRBJ2-7 | TRBV11-2 | CASSSTGSSSYEQYF | TGTGCCAGCAGCTCCACAGGGAGTAGCTCCTACGAGCAGTACTTC
. | . | TRBJ2-1 | TRBV4-3 | CASSQVPGEIYNEQFF | TGCGCCAGCAGCCAAGTTCCCGGGGAAATCTACAATGAGCAGTTCTTC
. | few | TRBJ1-2 | TRBV30 | CAWSLGTGSGYTF | TGTGCCTGGAGTTTAGGAACAGGGAGTGGCTACACCTTC
TRBD1 | few | TRBJ2-1 | TRBV19 | CASSAGQGGEQFF | TGTGCCAGTAGTGCCGGACAGGGCGGCGAGCAGTTCTTC
TRBD1 | . | TRBJ1-6 | TRBV5-8 | CASSSGTGGAYNSPLHF | TGTGCCAGCAGCTCCGGGACAGGGGGCGCCTATAATTCACCCCTCCACTTT
. | few | TRBJ1-1 | TRBV20-1 | CSASRTDEAFF | TGCAGTGCTAGTAGGACAGATGAAGCTTTCTTT